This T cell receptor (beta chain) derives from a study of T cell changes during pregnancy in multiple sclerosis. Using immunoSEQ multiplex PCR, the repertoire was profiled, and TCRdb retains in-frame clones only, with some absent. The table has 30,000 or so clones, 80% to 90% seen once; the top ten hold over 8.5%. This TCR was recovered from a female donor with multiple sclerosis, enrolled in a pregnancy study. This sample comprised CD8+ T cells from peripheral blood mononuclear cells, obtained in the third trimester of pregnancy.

In DNA form, the CDR3 reads TGTGCCAGCAGCTTTTCTTCGACTAGCGGGGTTACAGATACGCAGTATTTT. Protein product: CASSFSSTSGVTDTQYF. The rearrangement joins TRBV11-2 to TRBJ2-3, with TRBD2 matching 11 bases. Looked up from germline, CDR1 is SGHAT and CDR2 is FQNNGV. The V segment lost 3 bases and the J segment 3 bases; nucleotides outside the gene matches: 8. The CDR3 contains 17 residues.